These T cell receptor beta chains were read from a single sample in a study of T cell repertoires in cytomegalovirus infection. TCRdb itself ran the reads through MiXCR, one entry per CDR3 protein. The sample has 270,000 or so distinct CDR3 sequences; more than 15% are singletons. Sequencing used CD8+ T cells from PBMCs. The source is a human donor in good health (CMV status not recorded). Some clones in this sample may be carry-over from other donors' samples. Both conserved end residues are part of each CDR3. The order of the fields is CDR3 protein, V gene, J gene.

CASSLSRGLSGNTIYF	TRBV7-8	TRBJ1-3
CASSILLGVSGANVLTF	TRBV7-2	TRBJ2-6
CATSRDRQLGNTIYF	TRBV15	TRBJ1-3
CASSLGTSGSYNEQFF	TRBV7-9	TRBJ2-1
CASSPMGISYGYTF	TRBV7-2	TRBJ1-2
CASSQDTQGLHEQYF	TRBV4-2	TRBJ2-7
CATEDRVDGYTF	TRBV6-5	TRBJ1-2
CASMKGQGNTEAFF	TRBV19	TRBJ1-1
CASSLRGLADRTDTQYF	TRBV7-2	TRBJ2-3
CASSSQMTSATMDDTQYF	TRBV6-5	TRBJ2-3
CASSQVQAHSYEQYF	TRBV4-1	TRBJ2-7
CAVLGTSVKYEQFF	TRBV7-2	TRBJ2-1
CASSSGLAGGPWNEQFF	TRBV11-1	TRBJ2-1
CASSQGQRKQETQYF	TRBV14	TRBJ2-5
CATSRDFMMDGYTF	TRBV15	TRBJ1-2
CASSVDRGRSREHTDTQYF	TRBV7-9	TRBJ2-3
CASSYVRVNYGYTF	TRBV6-2/TRBV6-3	TRBJ1-2
CASSLTTSGENTGELFF	TRBV7-9	TRBJ2-2
CASSEPQGQGYEKLFF	TRBV6-1	TRBJ1-4
CASSSPVGDFTEAFF	TRBV7-9	TRBJ1-1
CASSLESYQGNYGYTF	TRBV7-6	TRBJ1-2
CASSLAAGPTYNEQFF	TRBV7-9	TRBJ2-1
CTSSRTLVEGANTGELFF	TRBV11-2	TRBJ2-2
CASSLPMESNEKLFF	TRBV7-9	TRBJ1-4